This TCR beta chain derives from a study of early T cells in non-severe SARS-CoV-2 infection. This clonotype turned up a few times. Molecules of cDNA were individually given unique molecular identifiers that were attached to them. Each CDR3 protein gets one entry after TCRdb re-called the 5' RACE reads with MiXCR. The data hold over 25,000 distinct CDR3 sequences, with 5.4% observed a single time. V was pared by 0 bases and J by 6 bases, with 5 bases of the junction left unmatched. The CDR3 covers 14 residues. Germline V gene lookup returns CDR1 SGDLS and CDR2 YYNGEE. The chain employs TRBV9 and TRBJ2-7; 8 bases agree with TRBD1. The sample consisted of whole blood. This sequence was found in an adult who was a healthcare worker with PCR-confirmed SARS-CoV-2 infection or an uninfected control (not recorded which). The CDR3 region is CASSVAQGAVEQYF. Here the CDR3 DNA reads TGTGCCAGCAGCGTAGCCCAGGGGGCTGTCGAGCAGTACTTC.